A selection of T cell receptor beta chains follows, all from one sample in a study of response to subunit inactivated influenza vaccine. TCRdb itself ran the RT-PCR reads through MiXCR, one entry per CDR3 protein. Altogether fewer than 600,000 distinct CDR3 sequences are present, about 7.2% being singletons, with the ten largest covering around 13%. The sequences come from PBMCs from blood, collected around 25 months after vaccination. These TCRs come from a man between 45 and 75 years old who received an inactivated influenza vaccine. The CDR3 runs from the conserved cysteine through the conserved F or W. D genes are given only for firm matches. A row's size may be missing; if present it is once, few, many or a size class.

V	J	D	size	DNA	CDR3
TRBV5-1	TRBJ2-6	.	.	TGCGCCAGCAGCTTACAACAGAGCTCTGGGGCCAACGTCCTGACTTTC	CASSLQQSSGANVLTF
TRBV29-1	TRBJ1-1	.	.	TGCAGCGTTGGGGGGGGGGCGAACACTGAAGCTTTCTTT	CSVGGGANTEAFF
TRBV30	TRBJ1-6	.	.	TGTGCCTGGACCGAGACTAATAATTCACCCCTCCACTTT	CAWTETNNSPLHF
TRBV10-3	TRBJ2-7	TRBD1	.	TGTGCCATCAGAGACTTGGCGGGACAGGGAGGGTACGAGCAGTACTTC	CAIRDLAGQGGYEQYF
TRBV29-1	TRBJ1-5	TRBD1	.	TGCAGCGTGCTCGGGACAGACAATCAGCCCCAGCATTTT	CSVLGTDNQPQHF
TRBV4-3	TRBJ1-3	.	many	TGCGCCAGCAGCCAAGAAGCCCAGGACACCATATATTTT	CASSQEAQDTIYF
TRBV12-3/TRBV12-4	TRBJ1-4	TRBD1	.	TGTGCCAGCAGCAACAGGGGGCGCGGGACTAATGAAAAACTGTTTTTT	CASSNRGRGTNEKLFF
TRBV30	TRBJ1-1	.	.	TGTGCCTGGAGTGATATCTATCAGGGACCGACTGAAGCTTTCTTT	CAWSDIYQGPTEAFF
TRBV18	TRBJ1-2	.	many	TGTGCCAGCTCACCATCAGGCCCCACATCTAACTATGGCTACACCTTC	CASSPSGPTSNYGYTF
TRBV10-3	TRBJ2-4	TRBD1	many	TGTGCCACGGGACAGGCTGACATTCAGTACTTC	CATGQADIQYF
TRBV20-1	TRBJ2-1	.	many	TGCAGTGCGTTCGCCGACTACTCCTACAATGAGCAGTTCTTC	CSAFADYSYNEQFF
TRBV29-1	TRBJ2-7	.	many	TGCAGCGTTGAAGCAACAGGTAACTCCTACGAGCAGTACTTC	CSVEATGNSYEQYF
TRBV6-7	TRBJ2-5	TRBD2	.	TGTGCCAGAGATAGCGGGGGGAACCCCGGAGAGACTACACCAGAGACCCAGTACTTC	CARDSGGNPGETTPETQYF
TRBV7-2	TRBJ1-4	.	many	TGTGCCAGCAGCTTAGGGATTAGGGAAAAACTGTTTTTT	CASSLGIREKLFF
TRBV7-2	TRBJ2-3	TRBD2	.	TGTGCCAGCAGCCCAAGCATGGGACTACTCACAGATACGCAGTATTTT	CASSPSMGLLTDTQYF
TRBV11-2	TRBJ2-1	.	few	TGTGCCAGCAGCTTGGTAGCGTCAGTCTCCTACAATGAGCAGTTCTTC	CASSLVASVSYNEQFF
TRBV20-1	TRBJ2-2	.	few	TGCAGTGCAGGGGGGCGCCCCGGGGAGCTGTTTTTT	CSAGGRPGELFF
TRBV18	TRBJ2-1	.	many	TGTGCCAGCTCACCGTCCCCATCGGGTCTCCGGAATGAGCAGTTCTTC	CASSPSPSGLRNEQFF
TRBV20-1	TRBJ2-3	.	.	TGCAGTGCTAGAGATCCTGGCAGGGGAAAGACAGATACGCAGTATTTT	CSARDPGRGKTDTQYF